Listed below are T cell receptor beta chains from one sample, sequenced in a study of blood T cell repertoires in COVID-19. TCRdb's copy holds only in-frame clones and misses some; the assay was immunoSEQ multiplex PCR. The repertoire holds about 110,000 clones, under 90% seen once, with 6% to 7% in the top ten. The specimen was peripheral blood. The receptors here all came from a woman between 45 and 60 years old with acute or convalescent COVID-19. CDR3s include the opening cysteine and the closing phenylalanine or tryptophan. D genes are given only for firm matches. Expanded clones are given a class, and other clones once, few, many or no size at all.

size	V	length	J	D	DNA	CDR3
.	TRBV2	15	TRBJ1-2	TRBD1	TGTGCCAGCAGTGAAATGTCAGGGGGAATGTATGGCTACACCTTC	CASSEMSGGMYGYTF
.	TRBV19	11	TRBJ2-7	.	TGTGCCAGTAGCCCTGGGGGAGGGCAGTACTTC	CASSPGGGQYF
.	TRBV19	14	TRBJ1-1	.	TGTGCCAGTAGTCCCCGGCGGGAGAACACTGAAGCTTTCTTT	CASSPRRENTEAFF
.	TRBV9	15	TRBJ1-2	.	TGTGCCAGCAGCGTAGGGGATGGAGGGTGGAGTGGCTACACCTTC	CASSVGDGGWSGYTF
.	TRBV3-1/TRBV3-2	16	TRBJ2-7	TRBD2	TGTGCCAGCAGCCAACAAACTAGCGGGGTAAACTACGAGCAGTACTTC	CASSQQTSGVNYEQYF
.	TRBV19	16	TRBJ2-2	.	TGTGCCAGTAGTATTTCCGGGACAACGAACACCGGGGAGCTGTTTTTT	CASSISGTTNTGELFF
.	TRBV5-1	14	TRBJ1-2	TRBD1	TGCGCCAGCAGCCCTACGACAGGGGAGAATGGCTACACCTTC	CASSPTTGENGYTF
few	TRBV27	16	TRBJ1-6	.	TGTGCCAGCAGTCCCCGGGGATTGGGAGGTAATTCACCCCTCCACTTT	CASSPRGLGGNSPLHF
once	TRBV18	16	TRBJ1-5	.	TGTGCCAGCTCACCACGGAGGACCTATAGCAATCAGCCCCAGCATTTT	CASSPRRTYSNQPQHF
.	TRBV5-4	16	TRBJ2-3	TRBD1	TGTGCCAGCAGCCGTGTCATAGGGACAGGGGGAGATACGCAGTATTTT	CASSRVIGTGGDTQYF
.	TRBV6-2/TRBV6-3	15	TRBJ2-7	TRBD2	TGTGCCAGCAGTTACTATGGGACTACCGACTACGAGCAGTACTTC	CASSYYGTTDYEQYF
once	TRBV11-1	16	TRBJ2-2	TRBD1	TGTGCCAGCAGCGCCGCGGACAGGGGGCAGGACGGGGAGCTGTTTTTT	CASSAADRGQDGELFF
.	TRBV28	12	TRBJ2-1	.	TGTGCCAGCAGTCTAAACGGCAATGAGCAGTTCTTC	CASSLNGNEQFF
once	TRBV5-1	13	TRBJ2-7	.	TGCGCCAGCAGCGCGGACAGCTCCTACGAGCAGTACTTC	CASSADSSYEQYF
.	TRBV7-9	15	TRBJ1-4	TRBD1	TGTGCCAGCAGCTCAAGACAGGGGACTAATGAAAAACTGTTTTTT	CASSSRQGTNEKLFF
.	TRBV10-3	14	TRBJ1-1	TRBD1	TGTGCCATCATGAACACAGGGGTGGGCACTGAAGCTTTCTTT	CAIMNTGVGTEAFF
.	TRBV9	14	TRBJ1-6	.	TGTGCCAGCAGCGTAGACGCGGGTAATTCACCCCTCCACTTT	CASSVDAGNSPLHF
.	TRBV5-6	16	TRBJ2-2	.	TGTGCCAGCAGCCGCCGGGCGGGGGCGGGCACCGGGGAGCTGTTTTTT	CASSRRAGAGTGELFF
once	TRBV3-1/TRBV3-2	15	TRBJ2-1	.	TGTGCCAGCAGCCAAGGGGCTAGCAGATACAATGAGCAGTTCTTC	CASSQGASRYNEQFF
.	TRBV19	19	TRBJ1-5	.	TGTGCCAGTAGCCCCCTTCAAGGGACACATCTTTATAGCAATCAGCCCCAGCATTTT	CASSPLQGTHLYSNQPQHF
.	TRBV21-1	17	TRBJ1-1	.	TGTGCCAGCAGCAAAGCGCTCCATGCGAGGTACAGGGCGGCAGCTTTCTTT	CASSKALHARYRAAAFF
.	TRBV9	13	TRBJ1-2	.	TGTGCCAGCAGCGCCGATCCGACAGGCGGCTACACCTTC	CASSADPTGGYTF
.	TRBV5-1	14	TRBJ1-1	TRBD1	TGCGCCAGCAGCTTGGCCGGACAGGAGGATGAAGCTTTCTTT	CASSLAGQEDEAFF
.	TRBV10-3	14	TRBJ1-1	.	TGTGCCATCAGTGAGCCCCGGGGTGCAACTGAAGCTTTCTTT	CAISEPRGATEAFF